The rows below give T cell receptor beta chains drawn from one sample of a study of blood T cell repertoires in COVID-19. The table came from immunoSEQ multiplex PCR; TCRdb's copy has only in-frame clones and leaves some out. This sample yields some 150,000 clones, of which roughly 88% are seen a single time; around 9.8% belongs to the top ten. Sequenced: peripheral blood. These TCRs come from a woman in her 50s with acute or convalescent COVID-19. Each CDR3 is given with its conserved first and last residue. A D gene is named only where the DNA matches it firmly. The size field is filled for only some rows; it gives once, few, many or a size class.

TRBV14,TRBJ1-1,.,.,CASSPDSYTEAFF,TGTGCCAGCAGCCCCGACAGCTACACTGAAGCTTTCTTT
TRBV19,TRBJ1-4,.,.,CASSTVSATNEKLFF,TGTGCCAGTAGTACTGTCTCTGCAACTAATGAAAAACTGTTTTTT
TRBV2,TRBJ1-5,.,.,CASQIEGRGNQPQHF,TGTGCCAGCCAAATAGAGGGAAGGGGCAATCAGCCCCAGCATTTT
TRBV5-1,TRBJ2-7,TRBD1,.,CASSSRDSSRDEQYF,TGCGCCAGCAGCTCCAGGGACAGCAGCAGGGACGAGCAGTACTTC
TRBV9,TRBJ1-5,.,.,CASSKTGVNQPQHF,TGTGCCAGCTCCAAGACGGGGGTGAATCAGCCCCAGCATTTT
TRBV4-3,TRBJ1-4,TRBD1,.,CASSQVPGQGNEKLFF,TGCGCCAGCAGCCAAGTCCCGGGACAGGGAAACGAAAAACTGTTTTTT
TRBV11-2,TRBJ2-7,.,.,CASSTGQPPYEQYF,TGTGCCAGCAGCACAGGACAACCTCCCTACGAGCAGTACTTC
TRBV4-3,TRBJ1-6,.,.,CASSLSAGNSPLHF,TGCGCCAGCAGCCTGTCGGCCGGGAATTCACCCCTCCACTTT
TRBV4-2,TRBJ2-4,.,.,CASSQVIAPDIAKNIQYF,TGTGCCAGCAGCCAAGTAATAGCACCGGATATAGCCAAAAACATTCAGTACTTC
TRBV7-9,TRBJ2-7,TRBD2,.,CASSSSASGGASYEQYF,TGTGCCAGCAGCTCCTCCGCTAGCGGGGGGGCCTCCTACGAGCAGTACTTC
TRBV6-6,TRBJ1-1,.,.,CASSPIGEGNSEAFF,TGTGCCAGCAGTCCCATCGGGGAGGGTAACTCTGAAGCTTTCTTT
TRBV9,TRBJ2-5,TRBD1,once,CASTAGQGVETQYF,TGTGCCAGCACCGCGGGACAGGGGGTCGAGACCCAGTACTTC
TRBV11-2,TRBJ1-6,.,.,CASSLRVGNSPLHF,TGTGCCAGCAGCTTGCGGGTCGGGAATTCACCCCTCCACTTT
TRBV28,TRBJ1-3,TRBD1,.,CASNLGTGVGNTIYF,TGTGCCAGCAACCTTGGGACAGGGGTAGGAAACACCATATATTTT
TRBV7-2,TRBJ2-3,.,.,CASSLKGPRTDTQYF,TGTGCCAGCAGCTTAAAGGGGCCACGCACAGATACGCAGTATTTT
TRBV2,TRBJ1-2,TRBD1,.,CASRRTGSPYGYTF,TGTGCCAGCAGAAGGACAGGGAGTCCGTATGGCTACACCTTC
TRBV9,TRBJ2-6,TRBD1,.,CASSSPGTGVFSGANVLTF,TGTGCCAGCAGCTCCCCGGGGACAGGGGTCTTCTCTGGGGCCAACGTCCTGACTTTC
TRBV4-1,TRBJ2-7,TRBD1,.,CASSQGTGVGEQYF,TGCGCCAGCAGCCAAGGGACAGGGGTGGGCGAGCAGTACTTC
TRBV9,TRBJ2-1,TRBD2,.,CASSVTSSGRSGEQFF,TGTGCCAGCAGCGTAACCTCTAGCGGGAGGAGCGGTGAGCAGTTCTTC
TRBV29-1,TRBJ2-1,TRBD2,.,CSVEDTTSGGLFKQFF,TGCAGCGTTGAAGATACAACTAGCGGGGGTTTATTTAAGCAGTTCTTC
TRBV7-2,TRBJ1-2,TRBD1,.,CASSLDPDRRHYGYTF,TGTGCCAGCAGCTTAGACCCGGACAGGCGACACTATGGCTACACCTTC
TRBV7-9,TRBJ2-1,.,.,CASSLDLNEQFF,TGTGCCAGCAGCTTAGACTTGAATGAGCAGTTCTTC
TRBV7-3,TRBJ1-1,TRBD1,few,CASSSQGMGYTEAFF,TGTGCCAGCAGCTCACAGGGGATGGGGTACACTGAAGCTTTCTTT
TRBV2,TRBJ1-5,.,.,CASSLTGSNQPQHF,TGTGCCAGCAGCCTTACAGGTAGCAATCAGCCCCAGCATTTT
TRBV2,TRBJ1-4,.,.,CASRESVYYSNEKLFF,TGTGCCAGCAGGGAAAGCGTTTACTATTCAAATGAAAAACTGTTTTTT
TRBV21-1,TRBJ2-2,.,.,CASSRLAWDRPSKGSGELFF,TGTGCCAGCAGCAGGCTAGCTTGGGACAGGCCTTCCAAAGGCTCCGGGGAGCTGTTTTTT
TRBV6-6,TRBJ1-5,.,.,CASSQTGVSNQPQHF,TGTGCCAGCAGCCAGACAGGAGTGAGCAATCAGCCCCAGCATTTT
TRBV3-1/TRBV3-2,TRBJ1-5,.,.,CASSGRGLTQPNQPQHF,TGTGCCAGCAGTGGGCGGGGCCTCACGCAACCTAATCAGCCCCAGCATTTT
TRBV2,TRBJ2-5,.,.,CASRPPSGQLQETQYF,TGTGCCAGCAGACCCCCCAGTGGACAGTTACAAGAGACCCAGTACTTC
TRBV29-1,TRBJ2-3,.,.,CSGTSGVDTQYF,TGCAGCGGGACTTCAGGCGTAGATACGCAGTATTTT
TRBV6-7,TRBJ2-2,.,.,CASRETTLCTGELFF,TGTGCCAGCAGGGAGACTACGTTGTGCACCGGGGAGCTGTTTTTT
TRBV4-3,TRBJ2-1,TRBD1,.,CASSQQTGGTYNEQFF,TGCGCCAGCAGCCAACAAACAGGGGGCACCTACAATGAGCAGTTCTTC
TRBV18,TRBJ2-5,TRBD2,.,CASSPQREAQYF,TGTGCCAGCTCGCCCCAGCGGGAGGCCCAGTACTTC
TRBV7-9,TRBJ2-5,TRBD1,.,CASSPGQGAMGETQYF,TGTGCCAGCAGCCCGGGACAGGGGGCGATGGGGGAGACCCAGTACTTC
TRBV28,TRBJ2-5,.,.,CASTLAGAIQETQYF,TGTGCCAGCACACTCGCGGGGGCCATCCAAGAGACCCAGTACTTC
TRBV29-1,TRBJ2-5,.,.,CSAGSSVETQYF,TGCAGCGCTGGGAGTAGCGTGGAGACCCAGTACTTC
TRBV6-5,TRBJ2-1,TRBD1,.,CASRKGQGLGNEQFF,TGTGCCAGCAGGAAGGGACAGGGTTTAGGGAATGAGCAGTTCTTC
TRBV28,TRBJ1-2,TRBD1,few,CASKLGTGGGYTF,TGTGCCAGCAAACTCGGGACAGGGGGTGGCTACACCTTC
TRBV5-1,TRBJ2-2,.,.,CASTQGWAGELFF,TGCGCCAGCACACAGGGATGGGCCGGGGAGCTGTTTTTT
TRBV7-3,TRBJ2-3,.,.,CASSPSPGGRFADTQYF,TGTGCCAGCAGCCCGTCGCCGGGCGGGCGGTTCGCAGATACGCAGTATTTT
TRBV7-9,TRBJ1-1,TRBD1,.,CASSPRTGWGTEAFF,TGTGCCAGCAGCCCCCGGACAGGCTGGGGCACTGAAGCTTTCTTT
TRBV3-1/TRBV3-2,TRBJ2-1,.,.,CASSQELLGGQNEQFF,TGTGCCAGCAGCCAAGAGCTACTGGGGGGGCAGAATGAGCAGTTCTTC
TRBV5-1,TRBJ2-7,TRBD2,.,CASQPASGGAYEQYF,TGCGCCAGTCAGCCTGCTAGCGGGGGGGCCTACGAGCAGTACTTC
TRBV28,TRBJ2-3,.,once,CASTSVGTDTQYF,TGTGCCAGCACCTCAGTCGGCACAGATACGCAGTATTTT
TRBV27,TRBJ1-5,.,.,CASSLGGSNQPQHF,TGTGCCAGCAGTTTGGGGGGTAGCAATCAGCCCCAGCATTTT
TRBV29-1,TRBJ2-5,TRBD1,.,CSAPDRGETQYF,TGCAGCGCCCCGGACAGGGGCGAGACCCAGTACTTC
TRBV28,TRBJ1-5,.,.,CASSPRGGGNQPQHF,TGTGCCAGCAGTCCTCGGGGAGGGGGCAATCAGCCCCAGCATTTT
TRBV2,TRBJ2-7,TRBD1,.,CASITQGADHEQYF,TGTGCCAGCATCACTCAGGGGGCGGACCACGAGCAGTACTTC
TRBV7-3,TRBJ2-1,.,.,CASSRNREAYNEQFF,TGTGCCAGCAGCCGGAATAGGGAGGCATACAATGAGCAGTTCTTC
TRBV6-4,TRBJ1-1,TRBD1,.,CASSDYRDSLNTEAFF,TGTGCCAGCAGTGACTATAGGGACAGCTTGAACACTGAAGCTTTCTTT
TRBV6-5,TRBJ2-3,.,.,CASSYNRGWTDTQYF,TGTGCCAGCAGTTATAATCGGGGATGGACAGATACGCAGTATTTT
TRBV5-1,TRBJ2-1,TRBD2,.,CASSVSTSGRGYNEQFF,TGCGCCAGCAGCGTATCGACTAGCGGAAGGGGTTACAATGAGCAGTTCTTC
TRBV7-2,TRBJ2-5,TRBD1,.,CASSQGTGQGTQYF,TGTGCCAGCAGCCAAGGGACAGGACAAGGGACCCAGTACTTC
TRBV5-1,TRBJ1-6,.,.,CASSSGQVNSPLHF,TGCGCCAGCAGCTCGGGACAAGTTAATTCACCCCTCCACTTT
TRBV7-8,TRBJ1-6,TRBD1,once,CASSLMGQGDSPLHF,TGTGCCAGCAGCTTAATGGGCCAGGGGGATTCACCCCTCCACTTT
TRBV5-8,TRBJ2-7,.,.,CASSLGTRGTYEQYF,TGTGCCAGCAGCTTGGGGACAAGAGGCACCTACGAGCAGTACTTC
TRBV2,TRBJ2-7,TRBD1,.,CASSGTTGGVIYEQYF,TGTGCCAGCAGTGGTACGACAGGGGGAGTTATCTACGAGCAGTACTTC
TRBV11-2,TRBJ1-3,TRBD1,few,CASSFGQGHGSGNTIYF,TGTGCCAGCAGCTTCGGACAGGGACATGGATCTGGAAACACCATATATTTT
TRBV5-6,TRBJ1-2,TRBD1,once,CASSIRDSGYTF,TGTGCCAGCAGCATTAGGGACAGCGGCTACACCTTC
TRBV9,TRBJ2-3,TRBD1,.,CASSVGTGGSGDTQYF,TGTGCCAGCAGCGTAGGGACAGGGGGCTCGGGAGATACGCAGTATTTT